The 20 T cell receptor beta chains listed next were all sequenced from one sample in a study of T cell repertoires and HLA-DP antigens. Antigen specificity for these receptors is unknown. Clones were sequenced by immunoSEQ multiplex PCR, and TCRdb holds only the in-frame ones, with some missing. In the table there are about 110,000 clones, 80% to 95% of which are singletons. Sequencing used CD4+ T cells from PBMCs. These receptors were taken from a woman between 18 and 29 years old in good health and CMV-seronegative.

This clone has just one count. V usage is TRBV5-6 and J usage is TRBJ1-6, with TRBD1 as a possible D gene (5 bases). Germline CDR1 reads SGHDT; CDR2 reads YYEEEE. Trimming stripped 2 bases from V and 3 bases from J, with 15 bases between. This CDR3 has 17 residues. CDR3 residues: CASSFLGQGLYNSPLHF. Here the CDR3 DNA reads TGTGCCAGCAGCTTTCTCGGGCAGGGTCTCTATAATTCACCCCTCCACTTT. The variable domain in full, with the rest retrieved from reference TRBV5-6 and TRBJ1-6, is DAGVTQSPTHLIKTRGQQVTLRCSPKSGHDTVSWYQQALGQGPQFIFQYYEEEERQRGNFPDRFSGHQFPNYSSELNVNALLLGDSALYLCASSFLGQGLYNSPLHFGNGTRLTVT.

V and J are TRBV4-1 and TRBJ1-6; D ambiguous. Germline V lookup: CDR1 MGHRA, CDR2 YSYEKL. V lost 0 bases, J lost 3 bases, and 9 bases lay in between. This CDR3 has 16 residues. The CDR3 DNA is TGCGCCAGCAGCCAAGAACGCCGCGGCTATAATTCACCCCTCCACTTT. It encodes CASSQERRGYNSPLHF.

The genes are TRBV9 and TRBJ2-1; 15 bases line up with TRBD2. The CDR3 has 20 residues. CDR1 SGDLS and CDR2 YYNGEE come from the germline V gene. The ends lost 4 bases at V and 4 bases at J; junction bases unmatched: 15. The CDR3 bases are TGTGCCAGCAGCCCTGGACTAGCGGGAGGGCGTAAGTCCATGTACAATGAGCAGTTCTTC. Translation gives CASSPGLAGGRKSMYNEQFF.

The rearrangement links TRBV6-6 to TRBJ2-7, with 10 bases that match TRBD1. The V gene's germline CDR1 is MNHNY and CDR2 SVGAGI (reference sequence). V lost 6 bases and J lost 2; bases outside the gene matches: 7. The CDR3 length is 15 residues. CDR3 residues: CASRHRQGAPYEQYV. CDR3 bases: TGTGCCAGCAGGCACAGACAGGGGGCCCCCTACGAGCAGTACGTC.

J is TRBJ2-3 and V is TRBV2; D possibly uses TRBD1 or TRBD2 (6 bases each). The CDR3 length is 13 residues. Trimming removed 8 bases at V and 2 bases at J, with 11 bases between. CDR1 is SNHLY and CDR2 is FYNNEI in the germline V gene. CDR3 amino acids: CASGRGATDTQYF. The CDR3 nucleotides are TGTGCCAGCGGAAGGGGGGCCACAGATACGCAGTATTTT.

The rearrangement links TRBV4-3 to TRBJ1-5, with TRBD1 matching 7 bases. CDR3 size: 16 residues. Trimming took 0 bases from V and 0 from J; bases not matched to a gene: 2. CDR1 is LGHNA, CDR2 YSLEER, per germline. The CDR3 nucleotides are TGCGCCAGCAGCCAAGAAGGGGGCCATAGCAATCAGCCCCAGCATTTT. This translates into CASSQEGGHSNQPQHF.

The rearrangement links TRBV5-5 to TRBJ2-1; 8 bases agree with TRBD2. The J segment lost 0 bases and the V segment lost 2 bases, leaving 1 base of the junction unmatched. Germline loops: CDR1 SGHKS, CDR2 YYEKEE (reference sequence). CDR3 length equals 15 residues. CDR3: CASSFRGGSYNEQFF. Written as DNA, the CDR3 is TGTGCCAGCAGCTTTCGGGGGGGCTCCTACAATGAGCAGTTCTTC.

The chain carries TRBV2 and TRBJ1-5; D is possibly TRBD1 (5 bases). The V and J ends lost 2 bases and 6 bases respectively, with 14 bases between them. Germline assignment: CDR1 SNHLY and CDR2 FYNNEI. The CDR3 sequence is 15 residues long. CDR3 amino acids: CASSELSQGGQPQHF. The DNA for the CDR3 is TGTGCCAGCAGTGAATTGAGTCAGGGTGGTCAGCCCCAGCATTTT.

The chain employs TRBV28 and TRBJ2-2, with TRBD1 as a possible D gene (6 bases). CDR3 length equals 15 residues. Germline V lookup: CDR1 MDHEN, CDR2 SYDVKM. The V and J ends lost 2 bases and 7 bases respectively, with 14 bases between them. The CDR3 coding sequence is TGTGCCAGCAGTTTAAGGGCAGGGGCAATCGGGGAGCTGTTTTTT. This codes for CASSLRAGAIGELFF.

The genes are TRBV6-5 and TRBJ2-7; D could derive from TRBD1 or TRBD2 (5 bases each). This CDR3 region has 11 residues. Germline CDR1 MNHEY, CDR2 SVGAGI. V lost 2 bases and J 12 bases, leaving 11 bases between the germline ends. The CDR3 nucleotides are TGTGCCAGCAGTTACGGAGGCAGGGCGTACTTC. Amino acids: CASSYGGRAYF.

The CDR3 region has the DNA TGTGCCAGCAGTTTTGGGGACAGGGCCATCTCCTATGGCTACACCTTC. Its protein is CASSFGDRAISYGYTF. V and J are TRBV28 and TRBJ1-2, with 9 bases lining up with TRBD1. The CDR3 sequence is 16 residues long. The junction had 9 bases not matched to a gene; V was cut back by 3 bases and J by 4 bases. CDR1 MDHEN and CDR2 SYDVKM come from the germline V gene.

Details on this clone: The sample contains more than one DNA sequence encoding this CDR3. This rearrangement joins TRBV5-5 to TRBJ1-2; unclear D gene. CDR1 is SGHKS and CDR2 is YYEKEE in the germline V gene (reference sequence). The length of the CDR3 is 13 residues. The V end was cut by 4 bases, the J end by 1 base, with 8 bases between. The CDR3 spells CASSRDGNYGYTF. In DNA form, the CDR3 reads TGTGCCAGCAGCCGTGACGGTAACTATGGCTACACCTTC.

The chain recombines TRBV28 with TRBJ2-7, with D maybe TRBD1 (6 bases). The V gene lost 8 bases and the J gene lost 1 base, with 15 bases spanning the gap. The germline CDR1 and CDR2 sequences are MDHEN and SYDVKM. The CDR3 has 14 residues. CDR3 region: CASRSRTASYEQYV. The CDR3 DNA reads TGTGCCAGCCGGTCCCGGACAGCTTCCTACGAGCAGTACGTC.

J is TRBJ2-5 and V is TRBV5-1; D perhaps matches TRBD2 (7 bases). The length of the CDR3 is 15 residues. V was clipped by 4 bases and J by 5 bases, with 18 bases between them. The germline V gene has CDR1 SGHRS and CDR2 YFSETQ. Written as DNA, the CDR3 is TGCGCCAGCAGCAGGGAGGGGGGGGTCTTGGAGACCCAGTACTTC. Amino acids: CASSREGGVLETQYF.

The V call is TRBV6-4, the J call TRBJ2-2; the D is unclear. This CDR3 has 15 amino acids. V was clipped by 0 bases and J by 1 base, with 6 bases between them. Germline CDR1 MRHNA, CDR2 SNTAGT. CDR3 amino acids: CASSDSLKNTGELFF. DNA of the CDR3: TGTGCCAGCAGTGACTCTCTGAAGAACACCGGGGAGCTGTTTTTT.

V and J are TRBV15 and TRBJ1-4; D gene uncertain. In germline, CDR1 is LNHNV, CDR2 YYDKDF (reference sequence). This CDR3 comprises 16 residues. V lost 0 bases to trimming and J lost 0 bases, with 8 bases between them. CDR3 residues: CATSRDKPPTNEKLFF. Here the CDR3 DNA reads TGTGCCACCAGCAGAGATAAGCCACCAACTAATGAAAAACTGTTTTTT. Variable domain in full (rest from reference TRBV15 and TRBJ1-4): DAMVIQNPRYQVTQFGKPVTLSCSQTLNHNVMYWYQQKSSQAPKLLFHYYDKDFNNEADTPDNFQSRRPNTSFCFLDIRSPGLGDTAMYLCATSRDKPPTNEKLFFGSGTQLSVL.

The chain uses TRBV6-1 and TRBJ1-5; 8 bases fit TRBD1. The CDR3 is 15 amino acids. The V gene's germline CDR1 is MNHNS and CDR2 SASEGT. V was clipped by 5 bases and J by 4 bases; unmatched bases: 7. CDR3 in amino acids: CASSTGTGLNQPQHF. In DNA, the CDR3 is TGTGCCAGCAGTACCGGGACAGGACTAAATCAGCCCCAGCATTTT.

This chain connects TRBV15 to TRBJ2-2; D possibly corresponds to TRBD1 (6 bases). The germline gives CDR1 LNHNV, CDR2 YYDKDF (reference sequence). The CDR3 covers 15 residues. Trimming removed 1 base at V and 5 bases at J, with 11 bases between. Written as DNA, the CDR3 is TGTGCCACCAGCAGAGGTCTACAGGGTACCGGGGAGCTGTTTTTT. It encodes CATSRGLQGTGELFF.

This rearrangement joins TRBV28 to TRBJ1-2; no clear D. CDR1 and CDR2 (germline): MDHEN, SYDVKM. Trimming took off 6 bases at V and 8 bases at J, with 16 bases between the two ends. This CDR3 spans 13 amino acids. CDR3 region: CASSLGPEGGYTF. In DNA, the CDR3 is TGTGCCAGCAGCCTCGGGCCTGAGGGCGGCTACACCTTC.

The chain links TRBV7-2 to TRBJ1-4, with 7 bases aligning to TRBD1. Germline CDR1 reads SGHTA; CDR2 reads FQGNSA. The CDR3 runs to 16 residues. V gave up 5 bases and J gave up 0 bases; unmatched junction bases: 6. CDR3 sequence (DNA): TGTGCCAGCAGCGTCACAGGGGTTGCAACTAATGAAAAACTGTTTTTT. Translating it yields CASSVTGVATNEKLFF.